A single T cell receptor (beta chain) is shown here with its context. These data originate in a study of blood T cell repertoires in COVID-19. Original data processing: Nucleated cell counts were estimated from reference gene primer amplification. Assay: immunoSEQ multiplex PCR; the TCRdb copy retains only in-frame clones and omits some. D and trimming were read from the DNA, whereas the V and J calls and clone size are those reported in that table. The top ten hold about 10% of the sample, which has about 170,000 clones, around 82% seen once. Sequencing input: peripheral blood. This TCR was sampled from a woman older than 75 with active or convalescent COVID-19.

CDR3 in amino acids: CASSLMGPNEKLFF. The CDR3, as DNA: TGTGCCAGCAGTTTGATGGGGCCTAATGAAAAACTGTTTTTT. V usage is TRBV28 and J usage is TRBJ1-4; tentatively, D is TRBD1 (5 bases). V was pared by 3 bases and J by 3 bases, with 8 bases between. This CDR3 region has 14 residues. The germline CDR1 and CDR2 sequences are MDHEN and SYDVKM.